Listed below are T cell receptor beta chains from one sample, sequenced in a study of CD8+CD57+ T cells in acquired aplastic anemia. Each CDR3 protein gets one entry after TCRdb re-called the reads with MiXCR. The table has approximately 380,000 distinct CDR3 sequences, 65% to 75% seen once; the top ten hold 4%. The specimen sequenced was sorted CD4+, CD8+, or CD8+CD57+ T cells (not recorded which) from PBMCs. These receptor sequences come from a human donor in good health, serving as a control. Both conserved end residues are part of each CDR3. Fields, in order: V gene, D gene, clone size, J gene, CDR3 DNA, CDR3 protein. D genes are given only for firm matches. Rows give clone size only sometimes, using once, few, many, or a class for an expanded clone.

V gene: TRBV7-2
D gene: -
clone size: -
J gene: TRBJ2-3
CDR3 DNA: TGTGCCAGCAGCTTAGGGGCGGACGATGAGCAGTTTTTC
CDR3 protein: CASSLGADDEQFF

V gene: TRBV7-7
D gene: -
clone size: -
J gene: TRBJ1-6
CDR3 DNA: TGTGCCAGCAGCTTAGTTCAGGGGAACACTGAAGCTTTCCACTTT
CDR3 protein: CASSLVQGNTEAFHF

V gene: TRBV7-3
D gene: -
clone size: once
J gene: TRBJ2-5
CDR3 DNA: TGTGCCAGCGTGGAGGAAGAGATCCAGTACTTC
CDR3 protein: CASVEEEIQYF

V gene: TRBV7-9
D gene: -
clone size: -
J gene: TRBJ1-2
CDR3 DNA: TGTGCTAGTGGCATGGGGAGAGGCTATGGCTACACCTTC
CDR3 protein: CASGMGRGYGYTF

V gene: TRBV2
D gene: TRBD1
clone size: -
J gene: TRBJ1-2
CDR3 DNA: TGTGCCAGCAGGGAGAGGACAGGGGGAGGTGGCTACACCTTC
CDR3 protein: CASRERTGGGGYTF

V gene: TRBV7-2
D gene: -
clone size: -
J gene: TRBJ1-1
CDR3 DNA: TGCGGCGACCACACTGAAGCTTTCTTT
CDR3 protein: CGDHTEAFF

V gene: TRBV5-8
D gene: -
clone size: -
J gene: TRBJ1-5
CDR3 DNA: TGTGCCAGCAGCCCCGGGGGAGGGGTAGAGCCCCAGCATTTT
CDR3 protein: CASSPGGGVEPQHF

V gene: TRBV20-1
D gene: -
clone size: -
J gene: TRBJ1-3
CDR3 DNA: TGCAGTGTTGGAGACCCGAGGAAAGCTGGAAACACCATATATTTT
CDR3 protein: CSVGDPRKAGNTIYF

V gene: TRBV5-8
D gene: -
clone size: many
J gene: TRBJ1-4
CDR3 DNA: TGTGCCAGCAGCTTGGTGTCAGTAAGAGAAAAACTGTTTTTT
CDR3 protein: CASSLVSVREKLFF

V gene: TRBV5-1
D gene: -
clone size: -
J gene: TRBJ2-7
CDR3 DNA: TGCGCCAGCAGCACCACCAGGGAGACTGACTACGAGCAGTACTTC
CDR3 protein: CASSTTRETDYEQYF